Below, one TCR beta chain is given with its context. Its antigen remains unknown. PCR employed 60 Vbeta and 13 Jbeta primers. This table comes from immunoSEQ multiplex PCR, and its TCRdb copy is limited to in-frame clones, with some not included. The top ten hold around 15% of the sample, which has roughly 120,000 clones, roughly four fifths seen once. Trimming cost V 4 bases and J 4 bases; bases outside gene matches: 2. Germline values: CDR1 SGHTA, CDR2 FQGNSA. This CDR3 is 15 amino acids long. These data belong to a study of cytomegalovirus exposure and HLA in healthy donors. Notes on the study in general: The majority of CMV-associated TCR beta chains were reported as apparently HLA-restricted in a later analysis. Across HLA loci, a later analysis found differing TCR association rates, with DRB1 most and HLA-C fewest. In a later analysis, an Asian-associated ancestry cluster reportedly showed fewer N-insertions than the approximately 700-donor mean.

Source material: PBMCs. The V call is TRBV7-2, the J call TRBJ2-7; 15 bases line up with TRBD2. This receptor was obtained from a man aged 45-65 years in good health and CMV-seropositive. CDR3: CASSWTSGREYEQYF. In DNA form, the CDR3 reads TGTGCCAGCAGCTGGACTAGCGGGAGGGAGTACGAGCAGTACTTC.